A selection of T cell receptor beta chains follows, all from one sample in a study of CXCR3-negative and CXCR3-positive naive CD8 T cells. For each CDR3 protein, TCRdb gives one entry from its re-call of the 5' RACE reads, without DNA. Its clone listing holds tens of thousands of distinct CDR3 sequences. The sequencing sample was made of naive CXCR3- CD8+ T cells from blood. Receptor source: a human donor in good health. Some clones in this sample may be carry-over from other donors' samples. Both conserved end residues are part of each CDR3. Clone size, where shown, is once, few, many, or a class for clones that have expanded.

. | TRBJ1-1 | TRBV27 | CASSSNTEAFF
. | TRBJ2-1 | TRBV3-1 | CASSQVPSTIWVEQFF
. | TRBJ2-1 | TRBV7-6 | CASSPLAGGRNEQFF
. | TRBJ2-1 | TRBV7-2 | CASSSGLNNEQFF
. | TRBJ2-5 | TRBV3-1 | CASSPQREEETQYF
. | TRBJ2-7 | TRBV20-1 | CSASLEAVRSLDEQYF
. | TRBJ2-1 | TRBV5-1 | CASSPGTSEQFF
. | TRBJ2-5 | TRBV3-1 | CASMWMSGLGETQYF
. | TRBJ2-7 | TRBV5-1 | CASSLPDGYEQYF
. | TRBJ2-7 | TRBV7-9 | CASSFGGSGYEQYF
. | TRBJ1-1 | TRBV29-1 | CSVTITGADTEAFF
. | TRBJ2-1 | TRBV29-1 | CSVILAGGYNEQFF
. | TRBJ2-1 | TRBV29-1 | CSVVRATYNEQYF
. | TRBJ1-5 | TRBV24-1 | CATSDTDSNQPQHF
. | TRBJ2-7 | TRBV29-1 | CSVEEGGTGNWYEQYF
. | TRBJ2-5 | TRBV28 | CASCREGLAGGHQETQYF
medium-sized | TRBJ2-1 | TRBV29-1 | CSVDWRGDNEQFF
. | TRBJ2-1 | TRBV28 | CASSPWGGNNEQFF
. | TRBJ2-2 | TRBV12-3/TRBV12-4 | CASSPGQGTGELFF
. | TRBJ1-2 | TRBV11-2 | CASSPGRTIVTNYGYTF
. | TRBJ2-2 | TRBV12-3/TRBV12-4 | CASSLFAGANTGELFF
. | TRBJ2-7 | TRBV25-1 | CASSRQISYEQYF
. | TRBJ1-2 | TRBV12-3/TRBV12-4 | CASRIDRDNYGYTF
. | TRBJ1-1 | TRBV2 | CASRAGEGRNTEAFF
. | TRBJ2-1 | TRBV20-1 | CSASGLAGGPSGHEQFF
. | TRBJ2-7 | TRBV27 | CASSLTAENYEQYF
. | TRBJ1-1 | TRBV9 | CASSGGGSTEAFF
. | TRBJ2-7 | TRBV4-1 | CASSQGFLEGNYEQYF
. | TRBJ1-1 | TRBV27 | CASGSLLSGEAFF
. | TRBJ2-7 | TRBV20-1 | CSVGGDRDYEQYF
. | TRBJ1-5 | TRBV29-1 | CSVEGDEGAQHF
. | TRBJ1-1 | TRBV7-9 | CASSLIGGRDTEAFF
. | TRBJ2-3 | TRBV30 | CAWSVVAGDHTQYF
. | TRBJ2-3 | TRBV21-1 | CASSETQDRVTDTQYF
. | TRBJ1-2 | TRBV29-1 | CSVDGLWAAGNGYTF
. | TRBJ1-2 | TRBV29-1 | CSVRLASSFTF
. | TRBJ2-3 | TRBV6-4 | CASSPAASTDAQYF
. | TRBJ1-2 | TRBV29-1 | CSVEDETYGYTF
. | TRBJ1-2 | TRBV7-9 | CASSLATTGLYGYTF
. | TRBJ1-1 | TRBV7-9 | CASSARDGTNTEAFF
. | TRBJ2-1 | TRBV20-1 | CSVRDKYNEQFF
. | TRBJ2-1 | TRBV6-5 | CASTPRDRVAVLSYNEQFF
. | TRBJ1-1 | TRBV29-1 | CSVEKGGTEAFF
. | TRBJ1-6 | TRBV7-9 | CASSSDREPNSPLHF
. | TRBJ2-6 | TRBV5-1 | CATSETGAQPGANVLTF
. | TRBJ2-3 | TRBV3-1 | CASSQKTGGAYQLYSDTQYF
. | TRBJ1-2 | TRBV12-3/TRBV12-4 | CASLDSRRGYTF
. | TRBJ2-1 | TRBV29-1 | CSVEETGQPRNEQLF
. | TRBJ2-1 | TRBV12-3/TRBV12-4 | CASSPTGGAYNEQFF
. | TRBJ2-7 | TRBV10-3 | CAIMPGQGYHEQYF
. | TRBJ2-1 | TRBV6-6 | CASSTDSPRAYNEQFF
. | TRBJ2-2 | TRBV12-3/TRBV12-4 | CASRIDRDPRELFF
. | TRBJ2-2 | TRBV20-1 | CSARAGGETGELFF
. | TRBJ2-5 | TRBV11-2 | CASRRAGEETQYF